This TCR beta chain originates from a study of blood T cell repertoires in COVID-19. Study context: Samples taken during acute and convalescent COVID-19 were collected in the United States, Italy and Spain. The analysed material was cDNA or gDNA that came from T cells, B-cell-depleted T cells, or PBMCs.

In the authors' workflow: Reference gene primer amplification gave nucleated cell count estimates. The protocol was immunoSEQ multiplex PCR, while the TCRdb copy is restricted to in-frame clones and leaves out a portion. V, J and clone size reflect that table, while D and trimming were determined from the DNA. Of about 170,000 clones listed, about 90% are singletons. One Seattle source followed patients from active infection through their disease course. Trimming stripped 2 bases from V and 1 base from J, with 8 bases between. The germline gives CDR1 SGHTA, CDR2 FQGTGA. The CDR3 spans 14 residues. The chain carries TRBV7-3 and TRBJ1-1, with no clear D. The origin of this receptor is a man aged 25-40 years with COVID-19, enrolled during active disease. Input material: peripheral blood. CDR3 in DNA: TGTGCCAGCAGCTTAGGTCCAGAGAACACTGAAGCTTTCTTT. Translated: CASSLGPENTEAFF.